This note documents a single T cell receptor (beta chain) sequence. Its antigen is currently not known. No qualities accompany the bases; no much larger clone lies one base away. These data originate in a study of blood T cell repertoires in COVID-19 (dated by TCRdb to about 2020). Describing the broader study: Samples covering the acute and convalescent phases of COVID-19 were provided by collaborators in the United States, Italy and Spain. Subjects who had been exposed to COVID-19, were actively infected with it, or had recovered from it provided the deeply sampled blood TCRbeta repertoires that made up the dataset. Sample metadata almost always included a de-identified subject ID, COVID-19 status, age in years and sex. Where HLA class I and class II types were available, the types were taken from metadata supplied by the sample provider, not from assay-based typing. Samples came from the ongoing ImmuneRACE study (first 160 participants) plus 1,254 subjects from 6 global collaborators. The repertoires were released in a freely available public database intended as a resource for research on the immune response to SARS-CoV-2. The material from the prospective study consisted of cDNA or gDNA derived from T cells, B-cell-depleted T cells, or PBMCs.

TCRbeta CDR3 regions were amplified from genomic DNA by means of the immunoSEQ Assay, a bias-controlled multiplex PCR. Processing in the source paper ran as follows. The number of nucleated cells in each sample was estimated from the amplification of reference gene primers within the assay. To quantify the absolute abundance of each unique TCRbeta CDR3 rearrangement, sequence reads were collapsed and filtered. Productive Simpson clonality was computed per sample as the square root of Simpson's diversity index over productive rearrangements. TCRdb provides this immuneACCESS table in a form limited to in-frame rearrangements. Some clones are lacking; in checked studies, under half of them reflect an unresolved V gene, and why the rest are absent is not known. V, J and clone size are those of that table, while D and trimming were read from the DNA. The sample data list 200,000 to 250,000 clones, and around 83% of these were observed just once. The ten largest clones take up about 5.6% of the sample.

Results and caveats for the whole study, not just this receptor: The amount of clinical and demographic metadata varied by source and participant and was provided uncurated.

CDR1 is given as SGHTA and CDR2 as FQGNSA, both from the germline V gene. V is cut by 5 bases and J by 2 bases, and the space between the germline ends is 18 bases. The CDR3 numbers 16 residues from cysteine through phenylalanine. Only the CDR3 portion is preserved as DNA: 48 bases, with reading frame beginning at the first base. At one collaborating source in Seattle, patients were enrolled during active infection and were followed longitudinally through the course of disease. Collaborating institutions collected whole blood in K2EDTA tubes following their own protocols. For TCRbeta analysis, collaborators shipped samples as frozen whole blood, isolated PBMCs, or DNA extracted from either of those sample types.

The rearranged chain carries TRBV7-2 and TRBJ1-2; a tentative D match to TRBD1 spans 5 bases. This receptor was taken from a woman in her 70s with COVID-19, enrolled during active disease. The material sequenced was peripheral blood. The CDR3 here reads CASSRSAGYSNYGYTF. The nucleotide sequence reads as follows: TGTGCCAGCAGCCGCTCCGCAGGGTACTCAAACTATGGCTACACCTTC.